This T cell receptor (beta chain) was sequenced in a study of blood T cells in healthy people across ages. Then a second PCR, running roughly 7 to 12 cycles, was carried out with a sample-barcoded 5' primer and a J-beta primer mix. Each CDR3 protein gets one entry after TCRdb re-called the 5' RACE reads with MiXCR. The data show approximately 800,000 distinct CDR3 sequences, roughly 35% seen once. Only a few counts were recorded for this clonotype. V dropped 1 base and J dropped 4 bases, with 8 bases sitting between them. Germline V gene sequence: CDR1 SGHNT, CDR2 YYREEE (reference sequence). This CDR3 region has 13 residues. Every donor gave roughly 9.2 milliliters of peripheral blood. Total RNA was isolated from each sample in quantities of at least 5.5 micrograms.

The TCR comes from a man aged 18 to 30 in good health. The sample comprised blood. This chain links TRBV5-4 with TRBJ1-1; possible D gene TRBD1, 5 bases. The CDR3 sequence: CASSLIGGTEAFF. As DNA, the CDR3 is TGTGCCAGCAGCTTGATCGGGGGCACTGAAGCTTTCTTT.